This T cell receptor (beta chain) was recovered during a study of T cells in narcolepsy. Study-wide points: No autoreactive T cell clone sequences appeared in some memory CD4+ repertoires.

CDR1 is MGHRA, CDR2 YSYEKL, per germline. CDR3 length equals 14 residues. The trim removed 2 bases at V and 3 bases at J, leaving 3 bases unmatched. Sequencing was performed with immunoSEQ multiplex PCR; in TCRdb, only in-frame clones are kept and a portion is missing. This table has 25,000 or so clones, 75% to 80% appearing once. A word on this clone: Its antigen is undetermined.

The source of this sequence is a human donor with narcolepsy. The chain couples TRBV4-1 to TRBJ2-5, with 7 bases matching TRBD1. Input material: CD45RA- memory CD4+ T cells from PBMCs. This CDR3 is CASSQRDREETQYF. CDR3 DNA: TGCGCCAGCAGCCAACGGGACAGAGAAGAGACCCAGTACTTC.